The 13 T cell receptor beta chains listed next were all sequenced from one sample in a study of control samples from healthy donors and cancer patients (dated by TCRdb to about 2020). Library preparation employed the immunoSEQ multiplex PCR assay. Entries here come from immuneACCESS through TCRdb and include only in-frame sequences with V and J called. Some clones fail to appear in such tables; in the studies checked, an unresolved V gene covers under half of the shortfall, and the cause of the remainder is unknown. Within this sample are around 150,000 clones, with approximately 94% of them counted one time only. The ten largest clones capture around 8.5% of the sample. The sequencing input was blood. The receptors here all came from a woman aged 40 to 50 in good health.

The chain combines TRBV11-2 with TRBJ2-1, with D possibly called TRBD1 or TRBD2 (7 bases each). The V end lost 2 bases, the J end lost 4 bases, and 15 bases lay between the germline ends. CDR1 is SGHAT, CDR2 FQNNGV, per germline. This CDR3 spans 16 amino acids. The CDR3: CASSLRGAGGYNEQFF. DNA for the CDR3: TGTGCCAGCAGCTTACGGGGGGCAGGGGGTTACAATGAGCAGTTCTTC.

The chain has TRBV6-5 and TRBJ1-2, with unresolved D. In germline, CDR1 is MNHEY, CDR2 SVGAGI. Trimming pared 0 bases from V and 4 bases from J, leaving 9 bases between. This CDR3 is 14 amino acids long. For the CDR3, the DNA is TGTGCCAGCAGTTACTCCGGGAGGAGCTATGGCTACACCTTC. This encodes CASSYSGRSYGYTF.

The chain has TRBV18 and TRBJ1-3; D is uncertain. This CDR3 is 12 amino acids long. Trimming shortened V by 1 base and J by 4 bases, and 2 bases separated the two germline ends. Germline values: CDR1 KGHSH, CDR2 LQKENI. In DNA form, the CDR3 reads TGTGCCAGCTCACCACGCGGAAACACCATATATTTT. This codes for CASSPRGNTIYF. The full variable domain, rest sourced from reference TRBV18 and TRBJ1-3, is NAGVMQNPRHLVRRRGQEARLRCSPMKGHSHVYWYRQLPEEGLKFMVYLQKENIIDESGMPKERFSAEFPKEGPSILRIQQVVRGDSAAYFCASSPRGNTIYFGEGSWLTVV.

The genes are TRBV6-5 and TRBJ1-1, with a possible D match to TRBD1 (6 bases). CDR1 and CDR2 from the germline V gene are MNHEY and SVGAGI. CDR3 length: 12 residues. The germline V and J ends were trimmed by 5 bases and 7 bases, with 11 bases remaining between them. CDR3 amino acids: CASSRGTNEAFF. The CDR3 DNA is TGTGCCAGCAGTCGAGGGACAAATGAAGCTTTCTTT.

The chain is built from TRBV28 and TRBJ1-5; D gene ambiguous. CDR1 is MDHEN, CDR2 SYDVKM, per germline. V was pared by 2 bases and J by 6 bases, with 8 bases between. There are 13 residues in the CDR3. DNA of the CDR3: TGTGCCAGCAGTTTAGAACGGGGTCAGCCCCAGCATTTT. Its protein is CASSLERGQPQHF. Drawing the rest from reference TRBV28 and TRBJ1-5, the complete variable domain is DVKVTQSSRYLVKRTGEKVFLECVQDMDHENMFWYRQDPGLGLRLIYFSYDVKMKEKGDIPEGYSVSREKKERFSLILESASTNQTSMYLCASSLERGQPQHFGDGTRLSIL.

This chain uses TRBV7-2 with TRBJ1-5, with no clear D. This CDR3 comprises 13 residues. Trimming took off 5 bases at V and 4 bases at J, with 9 bases between the two ends. Germline loops: CDR1 SGHTA, CDR2 FQGNSA. Here the CDR3 DNA reads TGTGCCAGCAGCCAAGAACAAAATCAGCCCCAGCATTTT. It is translated as CASSQEQNQPQHF.

The chain employs TRBV30 and TRBJ1-3, with TRBD1 matching over 7 bases. The CDR3 contains 13 residues. V gave up 8 bases and J gave up 0 bases; unmatched junction bases: 4. Germline V gene lookup returns CDR1 GTSNPN and CDR2 SVGIG (reference sequence). The CDR3 DNA is TGTGCCCAGGGGGTTAGCTCTGGAAACACCATATATTTT. Protein sequence: CAQGVSSGNTIYF.

A remark on this clone: The same CDR3 is also encoded by other DNA sequences in this sample. This rearrangement joins TRBV29-1 to TRBJ1-2; possible D gene TRBD1, 6 bases. The V end lost 6 bases, the J end lost 2 bases, and 16 bases lay between the germline ends. This CDR3 comprises 14 residues. Germline V gene data show CDR1 as SQVTM and CDR2 as ANQGSEA. CDR3 in amino acids: CSVGRGQGNYGYTF. The CDR3 bases are TGCAGCGTGGGTCGGGGGCAGGGCAACTATGGCTACACCTTC.

The V and J genes are TRBV14 and TRBJ2-7; D not resolved. CDR3 length equals 16 residues. The germline gives CDR1 SGHDN, CDR2 FVKESK. Between the trimmed V and J ends, which lost 1 base and 0 bases, there was a span of 13 bases. The CDR3 DNA is TGTGCCAGCAGCCAAGGTGCAGGCTATTCCTCCTACGAGCAGTACTTC. Protein product: CASSQGAGYSSYEQYF.

The chain links TRBV5-1 to TRBJ2-5; either TRBD1 or TRBD2 may supply D (6 bases each). The CDR3 extends over 15 amino acids. Trimming removed 1 base at V and 5 bases at J, with 15 bases between. The germline gives CDR1 SGHRS, CDR2 YFSETQ. CDR3 protein: CASSLSGGWVETQYF. The CDR3 nucleotides read TGCGCCAGCAGCTTGTCCGGGGGCTGGGTGGAGACCCAGTACTTC.

The V and J genes are TRBV7-9 and TRBJ2-7; 7 bases match TRBD2. The CDR3 is 13 residues long. V was pared by 5 bases and J by 5 bases, with 6 bases of the junction left unmatched. Per the germline V gene, CDR1 is SEHNR and CDR2 is FQNEAQ (reference sequence). The CDR3 sequence is CASSPTGGNEQYF. CDR3 in DNA: TGTGCCAGCAGCCCGACCGGGGGGAACGAGCAGTACTTC.

In this sample, this clone turned up once. The gene calls are TRBV15 and TRBJ1-4; 8 bases line up with TRBD1. CDR1 and CDR2 from the germline V gene are LNHNV and YYDKDF (reference sequence). Trimming took 5 bases from V and 2 from J; bases not matched to a gene: 4. This CDR3 is 15 amino acids long. For the CDR3, the DNA is TGTGCCACCAGCGGACAGGGAGGGACTAATGAAAAACTGTTTTTT. It specifies CATSGQGGTNEKLFF.

This chain uses TRBV7-2 with TRBJ1-3; 10 bases line up with TRBD1. The CDR3 covers 17 residues. Germline V CDR1 and CDR2: SGHTA, FQGNSA. V shed 5 bases and J 1 base; nucleotides not matched to a gene: 8. The CDR3 DNA reads TGTGCCAGCAGCCTCGGACAGGGGGTCCGGTCTGGAAACACCATATATTTT. Translation gives CASSLGQGVRSGNTIYF.